This entry lists 6 T cell receptor beta chains sequenced from one sample in a study of T-cell reconstitution after alpha-beta-depleted transplantation in children. Preparation of the TCRbeta library was carried out with unique molecular identifiers. TCRdb fed the PCR reads into MiXCR, producing one record per CDR3 protein. The top ten hold 1.1% of the sample, which has about 690,000 distinct CDR3 sequences, 16% seen once. This specimen consisted of PBMCs from the stem cell graft donor, obtained from the stem cell graft. The receptors were gathered from a human donor who donated a stem cell graft to a child with acute myeloid leukemia.

This clonotype was found many times. A read error may produce the germline difference seen at one junction end. This sequence joins TRBV5-1 and TRBJ1-1; D remains unclear. This CDR3 spans 11 amino acids. Per germline, CDR1 SGHRS and CDR2 YFSETQ. The CDR3 DNA follows: TGTGCCAGCAGCCAGAACACTGAAGCTTTCTTT. As protein: CASSQNTEAFF.

The chain joins TRBV4-2 to TRBJ1-5; D is unresolved. Trimming cost V 4 bases and J 5 bases, with 9 bases left between them. Germline-derived CDR1 and CDR2 are LGHNA and YNFKEQ. The CDR3 runs to 13 residues. The CDR3 region is CASSPGLHQPQHF. The CDR3 DNA is TGTGCCAGCAGCCCCGGACTTCATCAGCCCCAGCATTTT.

The V call is TRBV20-1, the J call TRBJ2-3, with 8 bases that match TRBD1. The V segment lost 5 bases and the J segment 0 bases; nucleotides outside the gene matches: 16. The germline V gene encodes CDR1 DFQATT and CDR2 SNEGSKA (reference sequence). The CDR3 consists of 18 residues. The chain's CDR3 is CSAYRTGRKYGSTDTQYF. CDR3 coding DNA: TGCAGTGCTTACCGGACAGGGAGGAAATACGGTAGCACAGATACGCAGTATTTT.

This rearrangement joins TRBV7-9 to TRBJ2-7, with 8 bases matching TRBD1. CDR1 is SEHNR and CDR2 is FQNEAQ in the germline V gene (reference sequence). J was trimmed by 5 bases and V by 5 bases; bases with no gene match: 8. The CDR3 sequence is 14 residues long. CDR3 bases: TGTGCCAGCAGCACGCCCGACAGGGGTAACGAGCAGTACTTC. It yields the protein CASSTPDRGNEQYF.

This clonotype was found a few times. The chain links TRBV4-1 to TRBJ1-6; D gene ambiguous. CDR3 size: 17 residues. Germline V gene data show CDR1 as MGHRA and CDR2 as YSYEKL. V was trimmed by 0 bases and J by 5 bases, leaving 14 bases between them. CDR3 nucleotides: TGCGCCAGCAGCCAAGATACCTTGTACGCGGATAATTCACCCCTCCACTTT. Its translation: CASSQDTLYADNSPLHF.

This clonotype was seen a handful of times. This rearrangement joins TRBV24-1 to TRBJ2-5; 8 bases agree with TRBD1. V dropped 3 bases and J dropped 5; count of bases not matched to a gene: 7. CDR1 KGHDR and CDR2 SFDVKD come from the germline V gene. This CDR3 region has 15 residues. CDR3 loop: CATSDGTGPAETQYF. CDR3 sequence (DNA): TGTGCCACCAGTGATGGGACAGGACCGGCGGAGACCCAGTACTTC.